Below, 31 T cell receptor beta chains from the same sample are listed, as sequenced in a study of blood T cell repertoires in COVID-19. This table comes from immunoSEQ multiplex PCR, and its TCRdb copy is limited to in-frame clones, with some not included. There are around 230,000 clones in the sample; roughly nine tenths occur only once, and 6% to 9% lies in the top ten. The sample comprised peripheral blood. These TCRs come from a man between 60 and 75 years old who had recovered from COVID-19.

The chain links TRBV6-1 to TRBJ2-3; a weak D match, TRBD2 (5 bases). Germline V gene data show CDR1 as MNHNS and CDR2 as SASEGT. The CDR3 consists of 16 residues. Trimming pared 2 bases from V and 2 bases from J, leaving 14 bases between. In DNA, the CDR3 is TGTGCCAGCAGTGAAAAACGGCGGGCGCCCACAGATACGCAGTATTTT. This sequence encodes CASSEKRRAPTDTQYF.

This chain links TRBV2 with TRBJ2-5; possible D gene TRBD2, 7 bases. Deletions cut 11 bases from V and 7 bases from J, with 20 bases between. The CDR3 sequence is 13 residues long. Per germline, CDR1 SNHLY and CDR2 FYNNEI. CDR3 coding DNA: TGTGCCGAAGGAGATGGGGGGGCCGGGACCCAGTACTTC. It encodes CAEGDGGAGTQYF.

This clone was seen a single time. The chain uses TRBV30 and TRBJ1-1, with D unresolved. CDR3 length: 14 amino acids. V was clipped by 0 bases and J by 6 bases, with 14 bases between them. Germline V gene data show CDR1 as GTSNPN and CDR2 as SVGIG (reference sequence). The CDR3 DNA reads as TGTGCCTGGAGTGTTGAGCAAGGGAGGTCTGAAGCTTTCTTT. Protein sequence: CAWSVEQGRSEAFF. The variable domain in full, with the rest retrieved from reference TRBV30 and TRBJ1-1, is SQTIHQWPATLVQPVGSPLSLECTVEGTSNPNLYWYRQAAGRGLQLLFYSVGIGQISSEVPQNLSASRPQDRQFILSSKKLLLSDSGFYLCAWSVEQGRSEAFFGQGTRLTVV.

The chain uses TRBV3-1 (or the pseudogene TRBV3-2) and TRBJ2-7; the match to TRBD2 covers 9 bases. The germline gives CDR1 LGHDT, CDR2 YNNKEL (reference sequence). Germline trimming cut 1 base from V and 5 bases from J; bases unmatched to any gene: 12. This CDR3 is built from 17 residues. CDR3 loop: CASSQVFLAGKRHEQYF. DNA for the CDR3: TGTGCCAGCAGCCAAGTTTTTCTAGCGGGGAAACGTCACGAGCAGTACTTC.

V and J are TRBV27 and TRBJ1-5, with D unresolved. Germline V gene data show CDR1 as MNHEY and CDR2 as SMNVEV (reference sequence). The CDR3 consists of 15 residues. V dropped 2 bases and J dropped 2 bases, with 10 bases sitting between them. The CDR3 loop reads CASSLRQDGNQPQHF. The CDR3, as DNA: TGTGCCAGCAGTTTAAGGCAGGATGGCAATCAGCCCCAGCATTTT.

The V and J genes are TRBV28 and TRBJ1-2, with 9 bases that match TRBD1. CDR1 is MDHEN, CDR2 SYDVKM, per germline. There are 17 residues in the CDR3. The V gene end was trimmed by 6 bases and the J gene end by 4 bases; junction bases not matched to a gene: 15. CDR3 sequence: CASRMTGTGRRSYGYTF. The CDR3 DNA follows: TGTGCCAGCAGGATGACCGGGACAGGGCGAAGAAGCTATGGCTACACCTTC.

The chain joins TRBV7-9 to TRBJ2-1; no clear D gene. The germline V and J ends were trimmed by 1 base and 5 bases, with 9 bases remaining between them. The CDR3 covers 14 residues. Germline V gene lookup returns CDR1 SEHNR and CDR2 FQNEAQ (reference sequence). CDR3 amino acids: CASSLEQIHNEQFF. The CDR3 nucleotides read TGTGCCAGCAGCTTAGAACAGATTCACAATGAGCAGTTCTTC.

The rearrangement uses TRBV4-2 and TRBJ2-2; 10 bases align to TRBD2. The CDR3 is 18 residues long. J lost 6 bases, V lost 0 bases, and 10 bases had no gene match. Looked up from germline, CDR1 is LGHNA and CDR2 is YNFKEQ. The CDR3 loop reads CASSQDKTPAGGPGELFF. For the CDR3, the DNA is TGTGCCAGCAGCCAAGATAAAACCCCAGCGGGGGGGCCCGGGGAGCTGTTTTTT.

This chain connects TRBV3-1 (or the pseudogene TRBV3-2) to TRBJ1-5; D is uncertain. From germline, CDR1 is LGHDT and CDR2 YNNKEL (reference sequence). CDR3 length: 14 residues. Between the trimmed V and J ends, which lost 0 bases and 7 bases, there was a span of 10 bases. CDR3 amino acids: CASSQDSGGQPQHF. For the CDR3, the DNA is TGTGCCAGCAGCCAAGATTCAGGAGGCCAGCCCCAGCATTTT.

The chain couples TRBV6-5 to TRBJ1-5; 8 bases align to TRBD1. The junction had 3 bases not matched to a gene; V was cut back by 5 bases and J by 3 bases. The CDR3 covers 14 residues. The germline V gene has CDR1 MNHEY and CDR2 SVGAGI. CDR3 DNA sequence: TGTGCCAGCAGTAGGACAGGGAACAATCAGCCCCAGCATTTT. This translates into CASSRTGNNQPQHF.

This chain links TRBV30 with TRBJ2-7; D remains ambiguous. Germline V lookup: CDR1 GTSNPN, CDR2 SVGIG (reference sequence). V shed 5 bases and J shed 3 bases, with 11 bases lying between them. The CDR3 runs 12 residues. In DNA, the CDR3 is TGTGCCTGGGGGCGCCTGGACTACGAGCAGTACTTC. Translated, it gives CAWGRLDYEQYF.

This chain links TRBV2 with TRBJ2-1; no reliable D call. Trimming pared 7 bases from V and 16 bases from J, leaving 20 bases between. CDR3 size: 12 residues. CDR1 SNHLY and CDR2 FYNNEI come from the germline V gene. The CDR3 sequence is CASNIEMVGLFF. In DNA form, the CDR3 reads TGTGCCAGCAATATCGAGATGGTTGGGCTTTTCTTC. Together with reference TRBV2 and TRBJ2-1, the CDR3 gives the full variable domain: EPEVTQTPSHQVTQMGQEVILRCVPISNHLYFYWYRQILGQKVEFLVSFYNNEISEKSEIFDDQFSVERPDGSNFTLKIRSTKLEDSAMYFCASNIEMVGLFFGPGTRLTVL.

The chain employs TRBV5-4 and TRBJ1-1; 8 bases are shared with TRBD1. Germline V lookup: CDR1 SGHNT, CDR2 YYREEE (reference sequence). Trimming removed 2 bases from V and 4 bases from J; junction bases left unmatched: 1. This CDR3 has 13 residues. The CDR3 nucleotides are TGTGCCAGCAGCTTCACAGGGGGCACTGAAGCTTTCTTT. Protein product: CASSFTGGTEAFF.

This clone was counted a few times. The V call is TRBV6-5, the J call TRBJ2-3, with 11 bases identical to TRBD2. Germline-derived CDR1 and CDR2 are MNHEY and SVGAGI. The CDR3 is 15 amino acids. J lost 5 bases, V lost 7 bases, and 8 bases had no gene match. CDR3 DNA: TGTGCCAGCATCCGACTAGCGGGGACTTTAGATACGCAGTATTTT. This sequence encodes CASIRLAGTLDTQYF.

This chain uses TRBV19 with TRBJ2-7; maybe TRBD1 (6 bases). CDR3 length: 16 amino acids. The V end was cut by 1 base, the J end by 2 bases, with 15 bases between. Germline lookup yields CDR1 LNHDA and CDR2 SQIVND (reference sequence). The CDR3 bases are TGTGCCAGTAGTATAGGGGTGACAGGAGGAACCTACGAGCAGTACTTC. As protein: CASSIGVTGGTYEQYF.

The chain joins TRBV6-5 to TRBJ1-4; D is undetermined. The V gene lost 5 bases and the J gene lost 4 bases, with 14 bases spanning the gap. This CDR3 comprises 15 residues. The germline CDR1 and CDR2 sequences are MNHEY and SVGAGI. The CDR3 DNA reads TGTGCCAGCAGTCCTCGGACGGGGAGTAATGAAAAACTGTTTTTT. As protein: CASSPRTGSNEKLFF.

This sequence joins TRBV7-9 and TRBJ2-1, with TRBD1 matching over 8 bases. The CDR3 spans 18 residues. V lost 1 base and J lost 7; bases outside the gene matches: 15. The germline gives CDR1 SEHNR, CDR2 FQNEAQ (reference sequence). The CDR3 region has the DNA TGTGCCAGCAGCTTAGTGGGCTCTTCTAGACAGGGGAGGAATGAGCAGTTCTTC. Translating it yields CASSLVGSSRQGRNEQFF.

This clone appeared a single time. V is TRBV7-8 and J is TRBJ2-3, with 8 bases that match TRBD1. The CDR3 is 16 residues long. The ends lost 1 base at V and 2 bases at J; junction bases unmatched: 5. The germline V gene encodes CDR1 SGHVS and CDR2 FQNEAQ. The CDR3 region has the DNA TGTGCCAGCAGCTTAGAGATGGACAGGGCCACAGATACGCAGTATTTT. This sequence encodes CASSLEMDRATDTQYF.

The chain uses TRBV2 and TRBJ1-1; D possibly corresponds to TRBD1 (6 bases). The CDR3 contains 14 residues. Germline assignment: CDR1 SNHLY and CDR2 FYNNEI. Trimming shortened V by 5 bases and J by 5 bases, and 15 bases separated the two germline ends. CDR3 residues: CASSTAGARTEAFF. Here the CDR3 DNA reads TGTGCCAGCAGTACCGCGGGGGCGCGTACTGAAGCTTTCTTT.

This clone came up once. The chain is built from TRBV19 and TRBJ1-1, with 11 positions matching TRBD1. Trimming at V came to 5 bases and at J to 5 bases, leaving 4 bases not matched to a gene. The germline CDR1 and CDR2 sequences are LNHDA and SQIVND (reference sequence). CDR3 length: 14 amino acids. The CDR3 sequence: CASSAWDRGTEAFF. CDR3 DNA sequence: TGTGCCAGTAGTGCGTGGGACAGGGGGACTGAAGCTTTCTTT.

This clone has only one observation. An end of the junction does not agree with germline; a read error may underlie this. Other DNA sequences in this sample translate to the same CDR3. This rearrangement joins TRBV25-1 to TRBJ1-4, with D possibly being TRBD1 (5 bases). This CDR3 is built from 14 residues. Germline CDR1 is MGHDK and CDR2 is SYGVNS. As DNA, the CDR3 is TGCGCCAGCAGTGATGGGCAGACAGCTGAAAAACTGTTTTTT. This translates into CASSDGQTAEKLFF.

This chain joins TRBV24-1 and TRBJ2-1, with 12 bases that match TRBD2. From germline, CDR1 is KGHDR and CDR2 SFDVKD. The V and J ends lost 6 bases and 4 bases, in that order; junction bases with no gene match: 3. There are 15 residues in the CDR3. The DNA of the CDR3 is TGTGCCACCAGTCGGCTAGCGGGGGGGTACAATGAGCAGTTCTTC. Translated, it gives CATSRLAGGYNEQFF.

The chain recombines TRBV5-6 with TRBJ2-7, with 9 bases lining up with TRBD2. Germline CDR1 reads SGHDT; CDR2 reads YYEEEE. The CDR3 sequence is 12 residues long. V dropped 4 bases and J dropped 4; count of bases not matched to a gene: 0. CDR3 protein: CASSAGGYEQYV. CDR3 bases: TGTGCCAGCAGCGCGGGGGGGTACGAGCAGTACGTC.

The chain is built from TRBV9 and TRBJ2-1; perhaps TRBD2 as D (6 bases). V was shortened by 4 bases and J by 6 bases, with 11 bases between the two germline ends. The CDR3 consists of 13 residues. Germline V gene sequence: CDR1 SGDLS, CDR2 YYNGEE. The CDR3 here is CASSTGTPNEQFF. The CDR3, as DNA: TGTGCCAGCAGCACCGGGACTCCCAATGAGCAGTTCTTC.

This chain connects TRBV19 to TRBJ2-7; the match to TRBD1 covers 9 bases. The length of the CDR3 is 14 residues. Losses at the gene ends were 4 bases for V and 3 bases for J; bases not matched to a gene: 4. Germline CDR1 is LNHDA and CDR2 is SQIVND (reference sequence). The DNA for the CDR3 is TGTGCCAGTAGTACCGGGACAGGGTTCTACGAGCAGTACTTC. This encodes CASSTGTGFYEQYF.

The chain has TRBV9 and TRBJ1-1, with D maybe TRBD1 (6 bases). V dropped 4 bases and J dropped 6 bases, with 19 bases sitting between them. From germline, CDR1 is SGDLS and CDR2 YYNGEE. The CDR3 is 15 residues long. The CDR3 DNA reads TGTGCCAGCAGCCCGTACCTACAGGGTATCCCTGAAGCTTTCTTT. Amino acid sequence: CASSPYLQGIPEAFF.

V usage is TRBV3-1 (or the pseudogene TRBV3-2) and J usage is TRBJ1-2, with D hard to call. Germline CDR1 reads LGHDT; CDR2 reads YNNKEL (reference sequence). V was clipped by 4 bases and J by 4 bases, with 16 bases between them. CDR3 length: 15 residues. CDR3 loop: CASSPARSTSYGYTF. In DNA form, the CDR3 reads TGTGCCAGCAGCCCCGCCCGCTCAACCAGCTATGGCTACACCTTC.

This chain joins TRBV2 and TRBJ1-2; 9 bases align to TRBD1. Germline lookup yields CDR1 SNHLY and CDR2 FYNNEI. CDR3 length equals 17 residues. Trimming removed 4 bases from V and 2 bases from J; junction bases left unmatched: 11. This chain's CDR3 is CASSGDRVIAGNYGYTF. The CDR3 region has the DNA TGTGCCAGCAGTGGGGACAGGGTAATAGCGGGCAACTATGGCTACACCTTC. Full variable domain (missing parts from reference TRBV2 and TRBJ1-2): EPEVTQTPSHQVTQMGQEVILRCVPISNHLYFYWYRQILGQKVEFLVSFYNNEISEKSEIFDDQFSVERPDGSNFTLKIRSTKLEDSAMYFCASSGDRVIAGNYGYTFGSGTRLTVV.

The rearrangement links TRBV7-9 to TRBJ2-3, with TRBD1 matching over 9 bases. J was trimmed by 10 bases and V by 5 bases; bases with no gene match: 10. Germline CDR1 reads SEHNR; CDR2 reads FQNEAQ (reference sequence). The CDR3 has 14 amino acids. CDR3 DNA: TGTGCCAGCAGCCTGGGACAGGGTATGGGCGCGCAGTATTTT. Translation gives CASSLGQGMGAQYF.

CDR3 amino acids: CASSSITGRAYNEQFF. CDR3 nucleotides: TGTGCCAGCAGCTCCATAACAGGCCGCGCCTACAATGAGCAGTTCTTC. The gene calls are TRBV7-9 and TRBJ2-1, with a weak D call TRBD1 (5 bases). Germline CDR1 is SEHNR and CDR2 is FQNEAQ (reference sequence). Trimming removed 4 bases at V and 2 bases at J, with 15 bases between. CDR3 length equals 16 residues.

The rearrangement links TRBV2 to TRBJ2-1; TRBD2 matches at 9 bases. This CDR3 is built from 16 residues. V dropped 4 bases and J dropped 5; count of bases not matched to a gene: 9. Per germline, CDR1 SNHLY and CDR2 FYNNEI. Here the CDR3 DNA reads TGTGCCAGCAGTGGGGGGAGCGGGGGGCCACACAATGAGCAGTTCTTC. This translates into CASSGGSGGPHNEQFF.